The 17 T cell receptor beta chains below come from one sample, sequenced in a study of T cell responses to AZD1222 COVID-19 vaccine. The table came from immunoSEQ multiplex PCR; TCRdb's copy has only in-frame clones and leaves some out. This table holds about 86,000 clones, 90% found once. The sequences come from peripheral blood, collected on day 0 of AZD1222 vaccination. The receptors come from an adult in good health.

The CDR3 spells CASSLTGVDTEAFF. In nucleotides, the CDR3 is TGCGCCAGCAGCTTGACGGGAGTTGACACTGAAGCTTTCTTT. The chain uses TRBV5-1 and TRBJ1-1, with unresolved D. Germline V gene data show CDR1 as SGHRS and CDR2 as YFSETQ. V was clipped by 1 base and J by 3 bases, with 10 bases between them. The CDR3 totals 14 residues.

The rearrangement joins TRBV14 to TRBJ2-1; 8 bases are shared with TRBD2. Trimming took 5 bases from V and 5 from J; bases not matched to a gene: 11. This CDR3 comprises 16 residues. The germline V gene encodes CDR1 SGHDN and CDR2 FVKESK. CDR3 nucleotide sequence: TGTGCCAGCAGCTTTAAACGGGGACTAGGGGACAATGAGCAGTTCTTC. It translates to CASSFKRGLGDNEQFF.

V and J are TRBV28 and TRBJ1-1; D gene uncertain. The CDR3 is 14 amino acids. The V gene lost 5 bases and the J gene lost 2 bases, with 12 bases spanning the gap. CDR1 is MDHEN, CDR2 SYDVKM, per germline. Here the CDR3 reads CASSDRSANTEAFF. DNA of the CDR3: TGTGCCAGCAGTGATAGATCAGCAAACACTGAAGCTTTCTTT.

The sample holds one count of this clone. The V call is TRBV19, the J call TRBJ1-5; D call uncertain. V shed 4 bases and J shed 0 bases, with 13 bases lying between them. From germline, CDR1 is LNHDA and CDR2 SQIVND (reference sequence). The CDR3 has 16 residues. The CDR3 is CASSTNIRSSNQPQHF. The CDR3 bases are TGTGCCAGTAGTACGAACATCAGGAGTAGCAATCAGCCCCAGCATTTT. The full variable domain, completed using reference TRBV19 and TRBJ1-5, is DGGITQSPKYLFRKEGQNVTLSCEQNLNHDAMYWYRQDPGQGLRLIYYSQIVNDFQKGDIAEGYSVSREKKESFPLTVTSAQKNPTAFYLCASSTNIRSSNQPQHFGDGTRLSIL.

The chain links TRBV19 to TRBJ1-5, with D possibly TRBD1 on 5 matching bases. V gave up 0 bases and J gave up 6 bases, with 9 bases separating them. CDR1 and CDR2 (germline): LNHDA, SQIVND (reference sequence). The CDR3 runs to 14 residues. DNA of the CDR3: TGTGCCAGTAGTATAGAACTGGGGCGTCAGCCCCAGCATTTT. Protein sequence: CASSIELGRQPQHF.

This chain uses TRBV3-1 (or the pseudogene TRBV3-2) with TRBJ1-6, with D unclear. The CDR3 extends over 13 amino acids. V gave up 4 bases and J gave up 9 bases, with 10 bases separating them. Germline V gene lookup returns CDR1 LGHDT and CDR2 YNNKEL (reference sequence). CDR3 loop: CASSPRTISPLHF. CDR3 DNA sequence: TGTGCCAGCAGCCCCCGGACCATTTCACCCCTCCACTTT.

The genes are TRBV18 and TRBJ2-2; D gene unclear. CDR1 is KGHSH, CDR2 LQKENI, per germline. V was pared by 3 bases and J by 3 bases, with 5 bases between. The CDR3 is made up of 13 amino acids. The CDR3 spells CASSPIYTGELFF. As DNA, the CDR3 is TGTGCCAGCTCACCCATTTACACCGGGGAGCTGTTTTTT. The full variable domain, rest sourced from reference TRBV18 and TRBJ2-2, is NAGVMQNPRHLVRRRGQEARLRCSPMKGHSHVYWYRQLPEEGLKFMVYLQKENIIDESGMPKERFSAEFPKEGPSILRIQQVVRGDSAAYFCASSPIYTGELFFGEGSRLTVL.

The chain is built from TRBV30 and TRBJ1-1, with 8 bases fitting TRBD1. V gave up 2 bases and J gave up 0 bases; unmatched junction bases: 2. The CDR3 covers 14 residues. Germline CDR1 and CDR2: GTSNPN and SVGIG (reference sequence). The CDR3 is CAWSKDRVNTEAFF. As DNA, the CDR3 is TGTGCCTGGAGTAAGGACAGGGTGAACACTGAAGCTTTCTTT.

The rearrangement uses TRBV5-1 and TRBJ1-3; D possibly corresponds to TRBD1 (5 bases). V gave up 4 bases and J gave up 8 bases, with 19 bases separating them. Germline loops: CDR1 SGHRS, CDR2 YFSETQ. The CDR3 consists of 15 residues. The CDR3 DNA is TGCGCCAGCAGCCCCCAGGGCCGGGCCGGGGACACCATATATTTT. It is translated as CASSPQGRAGDTIYF.

The J gene is TRBJ1-5, the V gene TRBV2, with D possibly TRBD1 on 5 matching bases. V lost 1 base and J 10 bases, leaving 14 bases between the germline ends. The CDR3 covers 14 residues. The germline V gene has CDR1 SNHLY and CDR2 FYNNEI. In DNA form, the CDR3 reads TGTGCCAGCAGTGAAGTCTCAGGGCCGGGACCCCAGCATTTT. It codes for CASSEVSGPGPQHF.

The genes are TRBV7-2 and TRBJ2-2; weak D call: TRBD2 (5 bases). This CDR3 is 15 amino acids long. The V gene lost 5 bases and the J gene lost 2 bases, with 12 bases spanning the gap. Per germline, CDR1 SGHTA and CDR2 FQGNSA. The CDR3 nucleotides read TGTGCCAGCAGCGTCCGGACTTCCAACACCGGGGAGCTGTTTTTT. This translates into CASSVRTSNTGELFF. Drawing the rest from reference TRBV7-2 and TRBJ2-2, the complete variable domain is GAGVSQSPSNKVTEKGKDVELRCDPISGHTALYWYRQSLGQGLEFLIYFQGNSAPDKSGLPSDRFSAERTGGSVSTLTIQRTQQEDSAVYLCASSVRTSNTGELFFGEGSRLTVL.

The chain combines TRBV13 with TRBJ2-3, with TRBD2 as a possible D gene (5 bases). The V gene lost 0 bases and the J gene lost 5 bases, with 12 bases spanning the gap. Germline V gene sequence: CDR1 PRHDT, CDR2 FYEKMQ (reference sequence). The CDR3 is 15 residues long. The CDR3 DNA sequence: TGTGCCAGCAGCTTAGGCGGACCCGGGGTAGATACGCAGTATTTT. Encoded protein: CASSLGGPGVDTQYF.

This rearrangement joins TRBV3-1 (or the pseudogene TRBV3-2) to TRBJ1-4; 7 nucleotides align to TRBD1. The CDR3 length is 15 residues. CDR1 is LGHDT and CDR2 is YNNKEL in the germline V gene (reference sequence). Trimming took 0 bases from V and 4 from J; bases not matched to a gene: 2. DNA of the CDR3: TGTGCCAGCAGCCAAGAATACAGGGGTAATGAAAAACTGTTTTTT. Protein: CASSQEYRGNEKLFF.

The rearrangement uses TRBV6-4 and TRBJ1-1; the D is unclear. Trimming took off 5 bases at V and 0 bases at J, with 10 bases between the two ends. The CDR3 length is 14 residues. The germline gives CDR1 MRHNA, CDR2 SNTAGT. Here the CDR3 DNA reads TGTGCCAGCAGTAAAGAAGCGATGAACACTGAAGCTTTCTTT. Its translation: CASSKEAMNTEAFF.

The rearrangement joins TRBV5-1 to TRBJ1-1; D uncertain. Trimming removed 5 bases from V and 4 bases from J, with 15 bases in between. CDR1 and CDR2 (germline): SGHRS, YFSETQ. The CDR3 is 14 residues long. CDR3 region: CASSLQASSTEAFF. The CDR3 bases are TGCGCCAGCAGTCTTCAGGCTTCTAGCACTGAAGCTTTCTTT.

The chain combines TRBV28 with TRBJ2-7; D is perhaps TRBD1 (6 bases). Trimming shortened V by 0 bases and J by 0 bases, and 12 bases separated the two germline ends. This CDR3 is built from 16 residues. The V gene's germline CDR1 is MDHEN and CDR2 SYDVKM. For the CDR3, the DNA is TGTGCCAGCAGTTTATGGGGCAGGGGTAGCTCCTACGAGCAGTACTTC. This encodes CASSLWGRGSSYEQYF.

This sequence joins TRBV18 and TRBJ1-2; 7 bases are a match to TRBD1. The germline V gene has CDR1 KGHSH and CDR2 LQKENI. V gave up 5 bases and J gave up 5 bases; unmatched junction bases: 8. CDR3 length equals 14 residues. The chain's CDR3 is CASSDDRVGYGYTF. The CDR3 bases are TGTGCCAGCTCAGACGACAGGGTGGGGTATGGCTACACCTTC.